This TCR beta chain comes out of a study of cytomegalovirus exposure and HLA in healthy donors (dated by TCRdb to the late 2010s). About the full investigation: The roughly 650 repertoires of the first cohort and the roughly 110 validation repertoires were produced on the same platform, according to a later analysis. A separate validation cohort of approximately 120 different subjects was used in addition to the roughly 670-subject first cohort. The aim of the study was to test whether cataloging public T cell receptors could identify signatures of past pathogen exposure. To predict cytomegalovirus infection status, the study brought together high-throughput TCR immunosequencing, statistical association of individual TCRs with disease status, and machine learning.

Libraries were made using the immunoSEQ multiplex PCR assay. The authors processed their data as follows. A statistical classification framework was built to diagnose cytomegalovirus status from the catalog of TCR beta chain sequences. TCRdb's version of the immuneACCESS table is confined to in-frame rearrangements and falls short of the full clone set. An unresolved V gene accounts for under half of the shortfall where checked; the remainder is of unknown origin. The V and J calls and clone size come from that table; D and trimming were worked out from the DNA. The sample table holds 150,000 to 180,000 clones, of which more than 70% were seen once. Over 2% of the sample is taken by the ten largest. A note on this clone: This receptor's antigen is unknown. Base-call qualities are not available, and no considerably larger clone is one nucleotide away.

What the study reported, not specific to this receptor: All 110 or so repertoires were used to score co-occurrence in the validation cohort in a later analysis, because that analysis had no HLA typing for the cohort. Of the cluster scores, approximately 95% were above 0 in a later analysis, which found that TCRs clustered in the first cohort also tended to co-occur in the 120 or so validation repertoires. In vitro tests confirmed that three of the cytomegalovirus-associated TCR beta chains recognize cytomegalovirus antigens. In both the original and validation cohorts, the classifier was reported to diagnose cytomegalovirus status with high specificity and sensitivity. In the study, about 150 TCR beta chains were listed as associated with cytomegalovirus. While some public TCRs were present in many individuals, most TCR sequences turned up only very rarely across donors. The authors suggested that the approach could potentially be generalized to other disease states and immunological phenotypes.

CDR1 and CDR2 (MNHNS, SASEGT) derive from the germline V gene. The CDR3 spans 14 residues, from the cysteine through the phenylalanine. The kept DNA is CDR3 alone, 42 bases in frame from the first base. Relative to germline, V is missing 10 bases and J is missing 5 bases, with 13 bases of the junction outside any gene match. Donors formed part of the validation cohort, which comprised 95 to 150 subjects and was distinct from the first cohort of several hundred subjects. The sequence came from a human donor in good health. Recombination joined TRBV6-1 with TRBJ2-5; 7 middle bases align to TRBD1. The source material was PBMCs. This receptor carries the CDR3 CATLTGAVKETQYF. The sequenced DNA: TGTGCCACCCTTACAGGGGCGGTAAAGGAGACCCAGTACTTC.